The 12 T cell receptor beta chains in this list originate from one sample, sequenced in a study of blood T cell repertoires in COVID-19. The protocol was immunoSEQ multiplex PCR, while the TCRdb copy is restricted to in-frame clones and leaves out a portion. The repertoire holds roughly 370,000 clones, just under 90% seen once, with roughly a tenth in the top ten. The sequenced sample consisted of PBMCs or T cells enriched from blood (not recorded which). These receptor sequences come from a woman aged 45-65 years who had recovered from COVID-19.

This clone was observed a single time. This chain connects TRBV21-1 to TRBJ2-2; the table calls TRBD1, which could not be checked here. TRBV21-1 has pseudogene status. The CDR3 runs to 16 residues. This CDR3 reads CASSNVWPGGFWELFF. The CDR3 DNA reads TGTGCCAGCAGCAATGTATGGCCAGGGGGCTTTTGGGAGCTGTTTTTT.

This chain connects TRBV4-2 to TRBJ2-5, with TRBD2 matching 10 bases. The CDR3 is made up of 16 amino acids. Per the germline V gene, CDR1 is LGHNA and CDR2 is YNFKEQ. The junction had 4 bases not matched to a gene; V was cut back by 0 bases and J by 3 bases. The DNA of the CDR3 is TGTGCCAGCAGCCAAGATTACAGCGGGGGGGAAGAGACCCAGTACTTC. The encoded protein is CASSQDYSGGEETQYF.

The chain combines TRBV7-6 with TRBJ1-2, with a possible D match to TRBD1 (5 bases). V shed 5 bases and J shed 4 bases, with 17 bases lying between them. CDR3 length equals 15 residues. Germline loops: CDR1 SGHVS, CDR2 FNYEAQ. The CDR3 DNA reads TGTGCCAGCAGCGCGGGACCGGGCTCGGGCTATGGCTACACCTTC. The encoded protein is CASSAGPGSGYGYTF.

The CDR3 bases are TGTGCCAGCAGCCCCGCCGGAGAGACCCAGTACTTC. It encodes CASSPAGETQYF. This chain uses TRBV5-5 with TRBJ2-5; D not resolved. With 4 bases removed from V and 4 bases from J, the gap between germline ends came to 8 bases. The CDR3 sequence is 12 residues long. Germline V gene data show CDR1 as SGHKS and CDR2 as YYEKEE (reference sequence).

This clone came up many times. The rearrangement joins TRBV25-1 to TRBJ1-3; TRBD1 matches 7 bases. V lost 1 base and J lost 4; bases outside the gene matches: 10. CDR3 length: 17 residues. Germline CDR1 and CDR2: MGHDK and SYGVNS. CDR3: CASSEWGRQGSGNTIYF. DNA for the CDR3: TGTGCCAGCAGTGAATGGGGGAGACAGGGATCCGGAAACACCATATATTTT. The full variable domain, with the rest looked up from reference TRBV25-1 and TRBJ1-3, is EADIYQTPRYLVIGTGKKITLECSQTMGHDKMYWYQQDPGMELHLIHYSYGVNSTEKGDLSSESTVSRIRTEHFPLTLESARPSHTSQYLCASSEWGRQGSGNTIYFGEGSWLTVV.

The chain uses TRBV30 and TRBJ2-7; TRBD2 agrees at 7 bases. The CDR3 is 15 amino acids. CDR1 is GTSNPN and CDR2 is SVGIG in the germline V gene (reference sequence). Germline trimming cut 1 base from V and 2 bases from J; bases unmatched to any gene: 8. CDR3 sequence reads: CAWSASGVITYEQYF. CDR3 coding DNA: TGTGCCTGGAGTGCCAGCGGGGTTATCACCTACGAGCAGTACTTC. Variable domain in full (rest from reference TRBV30 and TRBJ2-7): SQTIHQWPATLVQPVGSPLSLECTVEGTSNPNLYWYRQAAGRGLQLLFYSVGIGQISSEVPQNLSASRPQDRQFILSSKKLLLSDSGFYLCAWSASGVITYEQYFGPGTRLTVT.

V and J are TRBV2 and TRBJ1-3; D unresolved. Germline V CDR1 and CDR2: SNHLY, FYNNEI. The V end lost 4 bases, the J end lost 1 base, and 8 bases lay between the germline ends. CDR3 length: 14 amino acids. CDR3 in DNA: TGTGCCAGCAGTGGAACGAGATCTGGAAACACCATATATTTT. Translation gives CASSGTRSGNTIYF.

The chain couples TRBV2 to TRBJ1-6, with TRBD1 matching 8 bases. Per germline, CDR1 SNHLY and CDR2 FYNNEI. This CDR3 has 18 amino acids. V was clipped by 7 bases and J by 0 bases; unmatched bases: 11. The CDR3: CASTTGGPGSSYNSPLHF. CDR3 in DNA: TGTGCCAGCACTACAGGGGGGCCAGGCAGCTCCTATAATTCACCCCTCCACTTT.

The chain joins TRBV2 to TRBJ1-2, with D maybe TRBD1 (5 bases). Trimming removed 6 bases from V and 4 bases from J, with 9 bases in between. CDR1 SNHLY and CDR2 FYNNEI come from the germline V gene. There are 12 residues in the CDR3. This CDR3 is CASRDRGYGYTF. CDR3 DNA sequence: TGTGCCAGCAGGGATAGGGGCTATGGCTACACCTTC.

The chain uses TRBV7-9 and TRBJ1-1; D may be TRBD1 (5 bases). With 3 bases removed from V and 10 bases from J, the gap between germline ends came to 18 bases. The CDR3 loop spans 14 amino acids. Per the germline V gene, CDR1 is SEHNR and CDR2 is FQNEAQ (reference sequence). CDR3 in DNA: TGTGCCAGCAGCTTGGAACAGGACAAGGGTACAGCTTTCTTT. It is translated as CASSLEQDKGTAFF.

This chain links TRBV5-1 with TRBJ2-7; weak D call: TRBD2 (6 bases). Germline CDR1 SGHRS, CDR2 YFSETQ. The V end was cut by 2 bases, the J end by 3 bases, with 21 bases between. This CDR3 is 17 amino acids long. CDR3 nucleotides: TGCGCCAGCAGCTTCTGGTTACGGGGGATAGGGGACTACGAGCAGTACTTC. It specifies CASSFWLRGIGDYEQYF. The full variable domain, with the rest looked up from reference TRBV5-1 and TRBJ2-7, is KAGVTQTPRYLIKTRGQQVTLSCSPISGHRSVSWYQQTPGQGLQFLFEYFSETQRNKGNFPGRFSGRQFSNSRSEMNVSTLELGDSALYLCASSFWLRGIGDYEQYFGPGTRLTVT.

Note on this clone: The sample has other DNA sequences that encode this CDR3 too. V and J are TRBV5-1 and TRBJ1-2, with 7 bases that match TRBD1. Germline V CDR1 and CDR2: SGHRS, YFSETQ. Trimming took 0 bases from V and 5 from J; bases not matched to a gene: 1. This CDR3 spans 13 amino acids. The DNA of the CDR3 is TGCGCCAGCAGCTTGGAGGGGGCTTATGGCTACACCTTC. Protein sequence: CASSLEGAYGYTF.